A selection of T cell receptor beta chains follows, all from one sample in a study of cytomegalovirus exposure and HLA in healthy donors. Using immunoSEQ multiplex PCR, the repertoire was profiled, and TCRdb retains in-frame clones only, with some absent. This table has around 150,000 clones, about 80% appearing once. Sequenced material: PBMCs. All receptors derive from a woman between 40 and 55 years old in good health and CMV-seronegative. Each CDR3 is given with its conserved first and last residue. D genes are given only for firm matches. Not all rows give a size; the values are once, few, many and, for expanded clones, a class.

V: TRBV15
size: -
D: -
J: TRBJ2-7
DNA: TGTGCCACCAGCAGAGATCACGAGGGCTCCTACGAGCAGTACTTC
CDR3: CATSRDHEGSYEQYF

V: TRBV19
size: -
D: -
J: TRBJ1-5
DNA: TGTGCCAGTAGACAGTTTAGCAATCAGCCCCAGCATTTT
CDR3: CASRQFSNQPQHF

V: TRBV28
size: -
D: TRBD2
J: TRBJ2-4
DNA: TGTGCCAGCAGTCTATTGACTAGCGGGAGGGCCCTAGCCAAAAACAGTCAGTACTTC
CDR3: CASSLLTSGRALAKNSQYF

V: TRBV5-1
size: -
D: -
J: TRBJ2-7
DNA: TGCGCCAGCAGCGCGTACGGACAGACCTACGAGCAGTACTTC
CDR3: CASSAYGQTYEQYF

V: TRBV11-2
size: -
D: TRBD2
J: TRBJ2-7
DNA: TGTGCCAGCAGCTTAGATATGGCGGGAGGCGCAACCTACGAGCAGTACTTC
CDR3: CASSLDMAGGATYEQYF

V: TRBV5-1
size: -
D: -
J: TRBJ1-5
DNA: TGCGCCAGCAGCTTGGCCGGACGGGACAATCAGCCCCAGCATTTT
CDR3: CASSLAGRDNQPQHF

V: TRBV27
size: -
D: -
J: TRBJ2-3
DNA: TGTGCCAGCAGCCACGGGATAATCAGCACAGATACGCAGTATTTT
CDR3: CASSHGIISTDTQYF

V: TRBV28
size: -
D: TRBD2
J: TRBJ2-4
DNA: TGTGCCAGCAGTCCCGGGGGGTTCATCGACGCCAAAAACAGTCAGTACTTC
CDR3: CASSPGGFIDAKNSQYF

V: TRBV28
size: few
D: -
J: TRBJ2-7
DNA: TGTGCCAGCAGTTATATACAGGGTCCAACCTACGAGCAGTACTTC
CDR3: CASSYIQGPTYEQYF

V: TRBV5-6
size: -
D: TRBD2
J: TRBJ2-1
DNA: TGTGCCAGCAGTTGGTCTGGGCGGGAGACTGTCAATGAGCAGTTCTTC
CDR3: CASSWSGRETVNEQFF

V: TRBV2
size: -
D: TRBD1
J: TRBJ2-2
DNA: TGTGCCAGCTGGATGGACAGGGCGGGCGGGGAGCTGTTTTTT
CDR3: CASWMDRAGGELFF

V: TRBV2
size: -
D: -
J: TRBJ2-3
DNA: TGTGCCAGCAGTGGCCACCCTGGGGGGAACACAGATACGCAGTATTTT
CDR3: CASSGHPGGNTDTQYF

V: TRBV19
size: -
D: TRBD1
J: TRBJ1-2
DNA: TGTGCCAGTCGATACAGGGGAAGCAATGGCTACACCTTC
CDR3: CASRYRGSNGYTF

V: TRBV4-2
size: -
D: -
J: TRBJ1-4
DNA: TGTGCCAGCAGCTCCGGGGAGGGGGAAAAACTGTTTTTT
CDR3: CASSSGEGEKLFF

V: TRBV5-6
size: few
D: TRBD1
J: TRBJ2-5
DNA: TGTGCCAGCAGTAGGGACAGGCTTCAAGAGACCCAGTACTTC
CDR3: CASSRDRLQETQYF

V: TRBV27
size: once
D: -
J: TRBJ2-1
DNA: TGTGCCAGCAGTTTCATGGGGGGATCCTACAATGAGCAGTTCTTC
CDR3: CASSFMGGSYNEQFF

V: TRBV2
size: -
D: -
J: TRBJ1-1
DNA: TGTGCCAACGGACAGAGGCAGAACACTGAAGCTTTCTTT
CDR3: CANGQRQNTEAFF

V: TRBV6-5
size: -
D: TRBD1
J: TRBJ2-1
DNA: TGTGCCAGCAGTGTGGACAGGGGGGACAATGAGCAGTTCTTC
CDR3: CASSVDRGDNEQFF

V: TRBV30
size: once
D: -
J: TRBJ2-3
DNA: TGTGCCTGGAGTACTCCGCGTGAGAGAGCAAAAGGGGGAGATACGCAGTATTTT
CDR3: CAWSTPRERAKGGDTQYF

V: TRBV19
size: -
D: TRBD1
J: TRBJ1-3
DNA: TGTGCCAGTACCCGGACAGGGGCAGGATACACCATATATTTT
CDR3: CASTRTGAGYTIYF

V: TRBV9
size: -
D: -
J: TRBJ1-1
DNA: TGTGCCAGCAGCGTAGTTTCTCCGGGTGAAGCTTTCTTT
CDR3: CASSVVSPGEAFF

V: TRBV29-1
size: few
D: -
J: TRBJ1-1
DNA: TGCAGCGCCGAAAGAGGAATGGAAGCTTTCTTT
CDR3: CSAERGMEAFF

V: TRBV19
size: -
D: TRBD1
J: TRBJ2-7
DNA: TGTGCCAGTAGTATCGCGGACAGGCTCCACGAGCAGTACTTC
CDR3: CASSIADRLHEQYF

V: TRBV19
size: -
D: -
J: TRBJ2-5
DNA: TGTGCCAGTAGTATCCTTTTGCGGGAACAAGAGACCCAGTACTTC
CDR3: CASSILLREQETQYF

V: TRBV6-6
size: -
D: -
J: TRBJ1-2
DNA: TGTGCCAGCAGTGAGGACAAGTATGGCTACACCTTC
CDR3: CASSEDKYGYTF

V: TRBV2
size: -
D: TRBD1
J: TRBJ2-7
DNA: TGTGCCAGCAGTCAGACAGGGGGTTACTCCTACGAGCAGTACTTC
CDR3: CASSQTGGYSYEQYF

V: TRBV27
size: -
D: TRBD2
J: TRBJ2-5
DNA: TGTGCCAGCAGTCTTAGGACTAGCGGGACTACTAATAAGAGACCCCAGTACTTC
CDR3: CASSLRTSGTTNKRPQYF

V: TRBV5-5
size: once
D: TRBD1
J: TRBJ2-4
DNA: TGTGCCAGCAGCACCCGGACAGGGCCCTTAGCCAAAAACATTCAGTACTTC
CDR3: CASSTRTGPLAKNIQYF

V: TRBV4-3
size: -
D: TRBD2
J: TRBJ2-5
DNA: TGCGCCAGCAGCCAAGATCGGGGGGGCATAGAGACCCAGTACTTC
CDR3: CASSQDRGGIETQYF

V: TRBV27
size: -
D: -
J: TRBJ2-1
DNA: TGTGCCAGCAGTTTACGGACTGGCTCCTACAATGAGCAGTTCTTC
CDR3: CASSLRTGSYNEQFF

V: TRBV6-5
size: -
D: -
J: TRBJ2-1
DNA: TGTGCCAGCAGTCTCAGGACAGCCTACAATGAGCAGTTCTTC
CDR3: CASSLRTAYNEQFF

V: TRBV6-1
size: -
D: TRBD2
J: TRBJ2-5
DNA: TGTGCCAGCAGTGAACAATGGCTAGCGGGAACCCGGGAGCAGTACTTC
CDR3: CASSEQWLAGTREQYF

V: TRBV19
size: -
D: TRBD1
J: TRBJ2-3
DNA: TGTGCCAGTAGTGCAACAGGGGGCCAGTTGCCAGATACGCAGTATTTT
CDR3: CASSATGGQLPDTQYF

V: TRBV28
size: -
D: -
J: TRBJ2-1
DNA: TGTGCCAGCAGTCCTGGAGGTGAGCAGTTCTTC
CDR3: CASSPGGEQFF

V: TRBV6-1
size: -
D: TRBD1
J: TRBJ2-7
DNA: TGTGCCACCCGGCCAGGACAGGGTTTAAGTGAGCAGTACTTC
CDR3: CATRPGQGLSEQYF

V: TRBV28
size: -
D: TRBD2
J: TRBJ2-7
DNA: TGTGCCAGCAGTTCCCCGGTTGGTAGCGGGACCTCTGAGCAGTACTTC
CDR3: CASSSPVGSGTSEQYF

V: TRBV21-1
size: -
D: -
J: TRBJ2-7
DNA: TGTGCCAGCAGCCTCGGAAACAGGCAAATGTACGAGCAGTACTTC
CDR3: CASSLGNRQMYEQYF